This T cell receptor (beta chain) derives from a study of resident and recirculating memory T cells in vitiligo. Here immunoSEQ multiplex PCR was the method, and the copy in TCRdb shows in-frame clones only, minus some. Of about 42,000 clones listed, 85% to 95% are singletons. General study results and limits: Sequences differed between biopsy sites and patients, suggesting private specificity.

Comments on this clone: Antigen: not known.

The germline CDR1 and CDR2 sequences are SGHVS and FNYEAQ. The CDR3 contains 11 residues. The sequenced material came from blood. The chain couples TRBV7-6 to TRBJ2-7; 8 nucleotides match TRBD2. This receptor was obtained from a male donor with vitiligo. Written as DNA, the CDR3 is TGTGGTTTTAGCGGGGCCTACGAGCAGTACTTC. Translation gives CGFSGAYEQYF.